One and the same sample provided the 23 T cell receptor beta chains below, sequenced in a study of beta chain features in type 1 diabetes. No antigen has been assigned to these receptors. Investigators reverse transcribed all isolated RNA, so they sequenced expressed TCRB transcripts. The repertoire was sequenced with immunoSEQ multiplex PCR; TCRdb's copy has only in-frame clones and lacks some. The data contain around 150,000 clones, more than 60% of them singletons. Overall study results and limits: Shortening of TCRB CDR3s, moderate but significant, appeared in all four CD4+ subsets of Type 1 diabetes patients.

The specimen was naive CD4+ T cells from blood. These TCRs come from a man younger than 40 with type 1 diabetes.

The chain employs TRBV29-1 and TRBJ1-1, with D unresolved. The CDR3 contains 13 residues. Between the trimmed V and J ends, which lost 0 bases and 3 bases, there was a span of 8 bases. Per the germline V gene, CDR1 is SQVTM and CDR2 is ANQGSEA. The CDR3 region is CSVEETQDTEAFF. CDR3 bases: TGCAGCGTTGAAGAAACCCAAGACACTGAAGCTTTCTTT.

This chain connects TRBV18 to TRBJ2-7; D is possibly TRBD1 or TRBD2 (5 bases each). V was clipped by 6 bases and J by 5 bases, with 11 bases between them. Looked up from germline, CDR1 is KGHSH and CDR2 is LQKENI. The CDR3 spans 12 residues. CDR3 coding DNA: TGTGCCAGCTCTCCCCGGGACGACGAGCAGTACTTC. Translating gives CASSPRDDEQYF.

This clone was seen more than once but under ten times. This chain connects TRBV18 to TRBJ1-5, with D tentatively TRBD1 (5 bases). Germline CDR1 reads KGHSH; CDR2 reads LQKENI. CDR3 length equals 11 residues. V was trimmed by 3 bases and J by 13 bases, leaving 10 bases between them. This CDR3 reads CASSPLGRQHF. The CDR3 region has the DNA TGTGCCAGCTCACCGCTGGGACGGCAGCATTTT.

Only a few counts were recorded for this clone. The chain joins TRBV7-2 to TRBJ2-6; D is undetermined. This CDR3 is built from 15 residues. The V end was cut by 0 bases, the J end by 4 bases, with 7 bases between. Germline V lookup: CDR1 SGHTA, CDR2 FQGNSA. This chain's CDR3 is CASSLAGTGANVLTF. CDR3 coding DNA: TGTGCCAGCAGCTTAGCGGGTACCGGGGCCAACGTCCTGACTTTC.

The CDR3 coding sequence is TGTGCCAGCTCACCAGGGGGCCTGTCTCAGCAGTACTTC. This codes for CASSPGGLSQQYF. V gene TRBV18 combines with J gene TRBJ2-7; TRBD1 is a possible D gene (6 bases). There are 13 residues in the CDR3. Per the germline V gene, CDR1 is KGHSH and CDR2 is LQKENI. V was shortened by 2 bases and J by 8 bases, with 13 bases between the two germline ends.

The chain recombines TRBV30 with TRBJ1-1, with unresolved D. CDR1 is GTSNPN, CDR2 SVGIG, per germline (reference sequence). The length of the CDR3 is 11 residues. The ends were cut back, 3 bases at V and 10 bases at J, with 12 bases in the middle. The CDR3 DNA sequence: TGTGCCTGGAGATCCCCCTCCGGAGCTTTCTTT. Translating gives CAWRSPSGAFF.

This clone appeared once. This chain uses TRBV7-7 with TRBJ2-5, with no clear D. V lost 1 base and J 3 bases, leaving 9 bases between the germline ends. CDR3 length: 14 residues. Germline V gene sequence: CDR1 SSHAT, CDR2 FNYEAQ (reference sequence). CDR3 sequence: CASSLVGFEETQYF. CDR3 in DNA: TGTGCCAGCAGCTTAGTCGGGTTTGAAGAGACCCAGTACTTC.

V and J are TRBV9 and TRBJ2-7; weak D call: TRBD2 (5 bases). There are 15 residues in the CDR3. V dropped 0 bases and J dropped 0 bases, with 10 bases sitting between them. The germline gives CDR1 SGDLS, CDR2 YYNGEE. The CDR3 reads CASSVGASYSYEQYF. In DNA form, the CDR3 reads TGTGCCAGCAGCGTAGGGGCTAGCTACTCCTACGAGCAGTACTTC.

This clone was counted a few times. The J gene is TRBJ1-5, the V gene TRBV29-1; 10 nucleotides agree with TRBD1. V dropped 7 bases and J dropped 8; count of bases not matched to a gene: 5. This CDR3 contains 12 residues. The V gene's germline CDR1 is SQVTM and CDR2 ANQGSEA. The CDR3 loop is CSAGDRGEPQHF. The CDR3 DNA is TGCAGCGCAGGGGACAGGGGAGAGCCCCAGCATTTT.

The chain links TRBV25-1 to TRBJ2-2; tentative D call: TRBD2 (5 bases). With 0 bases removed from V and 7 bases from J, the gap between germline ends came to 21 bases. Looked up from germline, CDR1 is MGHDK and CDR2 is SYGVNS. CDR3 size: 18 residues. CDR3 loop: CASSEYPTRGSHNGELFF. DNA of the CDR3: TGTGCCAGCAGTGAATACCCGACGAGAGGGAGTCATAACGGGGAGCTGTTTTTT.

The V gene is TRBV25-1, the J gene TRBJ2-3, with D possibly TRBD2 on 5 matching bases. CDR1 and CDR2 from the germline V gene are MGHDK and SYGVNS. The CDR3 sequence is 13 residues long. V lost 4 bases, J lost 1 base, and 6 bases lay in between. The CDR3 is CASSGAGTDTQYF. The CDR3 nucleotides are TGTGCCAGCAGTGGAGCGGGCACAGATACGCAGTATTTT.

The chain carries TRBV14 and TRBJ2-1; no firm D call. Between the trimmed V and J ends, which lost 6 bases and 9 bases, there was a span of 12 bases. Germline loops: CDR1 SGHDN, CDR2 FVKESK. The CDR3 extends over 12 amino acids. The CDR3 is CASSHKGTEQFF. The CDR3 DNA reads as TGTGCCAGCAGTCACAAGGGCACTGAGCAGTTCTTC. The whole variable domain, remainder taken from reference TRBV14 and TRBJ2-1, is EAGVTQFPSHSVIEKGQTVTLRCDPISGHDNLYWYRRVMGKEIKFLLHFVKESKQDESGMPNNRFLAERTGGTYSTLKVQPAELEDSGVYFCASSHKGTEQFFGPGTRLTVL.

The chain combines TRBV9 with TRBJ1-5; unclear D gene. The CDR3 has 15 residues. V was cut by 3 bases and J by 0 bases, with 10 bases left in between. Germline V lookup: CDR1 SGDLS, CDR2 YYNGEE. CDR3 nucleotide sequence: TGTGCCAGCAGCGGTGGACCGATTAGCAATCAGCCCCAGCATTTT. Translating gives CASSGGPISNQPQHF.

CDR3 sequence (DNA): TGTGCCAGCAGCCTGCAACTCACCGGGGAGCTGTTTTTT. Its translation: CASSLQLTGELFF. The chain employs TRBV7-2 and TRBJ2-2; D gene uncertain. With 5 bases removed from V and 4 bases from J, the gap between germline ends came to 8 bases. This CDR3 comprises 13 residues. From germline, CDR1 is SGHTA and CDR2 FQGNSA.

This chain's CDR3 is CASGYWGEHEQFF. In DNA form, the CDR3 reads TGTGCTAGTGGTTATTGGGGGGAGCATGAGCAGTTCTTC. The chain carries TRBV12-5 and TRBJ2-1, with D perhaps matching TRBD2 (6 bases). In germline, CDR1 is LGHNT, CDR2 FRNRAP. Trimming removed 4 bases at V and 8 bases at J, with 12 bases between. This CDR3 is built from 13 residues.

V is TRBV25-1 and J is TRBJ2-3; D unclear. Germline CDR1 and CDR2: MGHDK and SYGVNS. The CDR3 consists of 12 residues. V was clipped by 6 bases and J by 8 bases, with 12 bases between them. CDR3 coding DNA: TGTGCCAGCAGGGAAACGCTGGGTACGCAGTATTTT. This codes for CASRETLGTQYF. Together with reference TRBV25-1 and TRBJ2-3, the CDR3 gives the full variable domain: EADIYQTPRYLVIGTGKKITLECSQTMGHDKMYWYQQDPGMELHLIHYSYGVNSTEKGDLSSESTVSRIRTEHFPLTLESARPSHTSQYLCASRETLGTQYFGPGTRLTVL.

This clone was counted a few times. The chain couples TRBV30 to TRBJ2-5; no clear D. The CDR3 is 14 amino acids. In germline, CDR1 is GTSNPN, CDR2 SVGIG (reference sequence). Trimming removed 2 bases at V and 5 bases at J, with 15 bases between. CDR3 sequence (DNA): TGTGCCTGGAGTCCACCGGGTCTAGGGGAGACCCAGTACTTC. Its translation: CAWSPPGLGETQYF.

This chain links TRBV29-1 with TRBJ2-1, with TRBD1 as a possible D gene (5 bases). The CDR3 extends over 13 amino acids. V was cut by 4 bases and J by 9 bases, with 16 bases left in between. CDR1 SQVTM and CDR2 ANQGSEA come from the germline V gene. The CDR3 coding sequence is TGCAGCGTTGGGAGTGGGGCTGCCGGTGAGCAGTTCTTC. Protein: CSVGSGAAGEQFF.

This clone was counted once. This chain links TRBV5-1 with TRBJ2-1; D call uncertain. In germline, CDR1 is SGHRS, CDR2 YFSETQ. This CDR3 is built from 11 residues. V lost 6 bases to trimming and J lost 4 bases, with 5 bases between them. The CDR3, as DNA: TGCGCCAGCACCGAATACAATGAGCAGTTCTTC. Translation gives CASTEYNEQFF.

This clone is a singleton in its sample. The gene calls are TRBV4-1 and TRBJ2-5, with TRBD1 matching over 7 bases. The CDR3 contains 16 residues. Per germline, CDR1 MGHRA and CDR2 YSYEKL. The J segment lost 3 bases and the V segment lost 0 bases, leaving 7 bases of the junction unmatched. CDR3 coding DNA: TGCGCCAGCAGCCAAGATAGAGGGGGCTCTGAAGAGACCCAGTACTTC. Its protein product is CASSQDRGGSEETQYF.

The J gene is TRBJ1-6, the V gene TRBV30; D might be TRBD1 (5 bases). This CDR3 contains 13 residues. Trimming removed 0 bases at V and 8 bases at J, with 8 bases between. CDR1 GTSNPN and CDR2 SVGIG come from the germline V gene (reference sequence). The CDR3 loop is CAWSVGRDSPLHF. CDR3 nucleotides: TGTGCCTGGAGTGTCGGCAGGGATTCACCCCTCCACTTT.

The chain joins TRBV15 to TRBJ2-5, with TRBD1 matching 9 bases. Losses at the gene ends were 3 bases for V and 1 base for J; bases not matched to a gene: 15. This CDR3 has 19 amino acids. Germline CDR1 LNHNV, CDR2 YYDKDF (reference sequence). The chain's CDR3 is CATSRAFNRGPMAQETQYF. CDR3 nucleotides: TGTGCCACCAGCAGGGCTTTTAACAGGGGGCCCATGGCCCAAGAGACCCAGTACTTC.

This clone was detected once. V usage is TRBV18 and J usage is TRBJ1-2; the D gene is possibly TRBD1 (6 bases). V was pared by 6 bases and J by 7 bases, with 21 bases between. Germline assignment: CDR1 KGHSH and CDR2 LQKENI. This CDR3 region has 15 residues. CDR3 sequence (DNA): TGTGCCAGCTCTCCTCGGGACACTGAGTCCTCTGGCTACACCTTC. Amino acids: CASSPRDTESSGYTF.